This T cell receptor beta chain is drawn from a study of T-cell memory formation after mild COVID-19. Study in general: TCR clustering was largely donor specific. Study results and caveats: Memory sampled before infection contained some responding clones, suggesting cross-reactive memory joined. From day 15 to 85, contracting clones were balanced between CD4 and CD8, whereas later expanders leaned toward CD4+.

V lost 8 bases, J lost 10 bases, and 15 bases lay in between. Per germline, CDR1 MGHDK and CDR2 SYGVNS. The CDR3 runs to 12 residues. TCRdb re-derived calls from the 5' RACE reads in MiXCR, one entry per CDR3 protein. The sample lists hundreds of thousands of distinct CDR3 sequences, roughly an eighth occurring once. Worth noting for this clonotype: The target antigen is unknown.

The chain combines TRBV25-1 with TRBJ2-1; no clear D gene. This TCR came from a young man who had mild COVID-19 (a few samples of this study predate the infection). Cell type and time point are not known. The sequencing sample was made of PBMCs or a T cell subset sorted from them (not recorded which). CDR3 nucleotides: TGTGCCAGCGTAGACTTAGTGCGGGAGCAGTTCTTC. Amino acids: CASVDLVREQFF.